This record looks at one T cell receptor beta chain sequence and its context. Its specificity is not known. This entry is derived from a study of response to subunit inactivated influenza vaccine. Study-wide findings and caveats: With each seasonal influenza vaccination, the authors suggested, few new T cells are recruited.

TCRdb processed the RT-PCR reads anew with MiXCR; each CDR3 protein has one entry. The table lists around 650,000 distinct CDR3 sequences, approximately 14% of them singletons. CDR1 SGHTA and CDR2 FQGNSA come from the germline V gene. The germline V and J ends were trimmed by 1 base and 6 bases, with 11 bases remaining between them. The CDR3 covers 14 residues. Sequenced here: PBMCs from blood, sampled 11 to 12 days after vaccination. The receptor comes from a man between 45 and 60 years old who received an inactivated influenza vaccine. The chain couples TRBV7-2 to TRBJ2-3; D is uncertain. CDR3 protein: CASSLVRSKDTQYF. DNA of the CDR3: TGTGCCAGCAGCTTAGTACGTTCTAAGGATACGCAGTATTTT.